Listed below are T cell receptor beta chains from one sample, sequenced in a study of blood T cell repertoires in COVID-19. Assay: immunoSEQ multiplex PCR; the TCRdb copy retains only in-frame clones and omits some. Here the sample spans about 91,000 clones, roughly three quarters being singletons. Sequencing used peripheral blood. These receptors were obtained from a woman of 80 years or more with acute or convalescent COVID-19. Both conserved end residues are part of each CDR3. D genes are given only for firm matches. Clone size is stated in some rows and not others, as once, few, many or a class when expanded.

clone_size,j_call,v_call,d_call,cdr3_nt,cdr3_aa
.,TRBJ1-5,TRBV24-1,.,TGTGCCACCAGTCATCCAGGGGCTAATCAGCCCCAGCATTTT,CATSHPGANQPQHF
once,TRBJ1-6,TRBV7-2,TRBD1,TGTGCCAGCAGCCCTCCAGGGGGCATTAATAATTCACCCCTCCACTTT,CASSPPGGINNSPLHF
.,TRBJ2-7,TRBV2,TRBD1,TGTGCCAGCAGTGAAAACAGGGGGGCCTACGAGCAGTACTTC,CASSENRGAYEQYF
.,TRBJ1-4,TRBV27,.,TGTGCCAGCAGTCATCCGACAGGTGGAGGTGAAAAACTGTTTTTT,CASSHPTGGGEKLFF
.,TRBJ2-5,TRBV6-1,.,TGTGCCAGCAGTGAAGGAGGGGGGGTGACCCAGTACTTC,CASSEGGGVTQYF
.,TRBJ1-5,TRBV2,TRBD1,TGTGCCAGCAGTGAACAGGGGGCGGTTCAGCCCCAGCATTTT,CASSEQGAVQPQHF
.,TRBJ1-6,TRBV28,TRBD1,TGTGCCAGCAGTTCAGGACAGGGGTTTAATTCACCCCTCCACTTT,CASSSGQGFNSPLHF
.,TRBJ1-2,TRBV30,TRBD1,TGTGCCGCGTCTTATGGGACAGGGGGGAGAAGCTACTATGGCTACACCTTC,CAASYGTGGRSYYGYTF
.,TRBJ2-1,TRBV19,.,TGTGCCAGTATGAGCGGGTCTGAATCCTACAATGAGCAGTTCTTC,CASMSGSESYNEQFF
few,TRBJ2-7,TRBV4-1,TRBD2,TGCGCCAGCAGCCAAGGGGGTGGGAGGACTAGCGGCTACGAGCAGTACTTC,CASSQGGGRTSGYEQYF
few,TRBJ2-7,TRBV7-2,.,TGTGCCAGCAGCTTACCTCTGAGGGACGAGCAGTACTTC,CASSLPLRDEQYF
.,TRBJ2-5,TRBV7-6,TRBD2,TGTGCCAGCAGCTCCATGACTAGCGGGGGTGAGACCCAGTACTTC,CASSSMTSGGETQYF
.,TRBJ1-4,TRBV30,TRBD1,TGTGCCTGGAGTGGACAGGGTCTGGAAAAACTGTTTTTT,CAWSGQGLEKLFF
.,TRBJ2-3,TRBV5-5,.,TGTGCCAGCAGCCTAGGCGCAGATACGCAGTATTTT,CASSLGADTQYF
few,TRBJ2-7,TRBV3-1/TRBV3-2,.,TGTGCCAGCAGAGGGGCAGGGTCCTCCTACGAGCAGTACTTC,CASRGAGSSYEQYF
.,TRBJ1-5,TRBV3-1/TRBV3-2,.,TGTGCCAGCAGCCAAGAGGCCAATCAGCCCCAGCATTTT,CASSQEANQPQHF
.,TRBJ1-5,TRBV6-5,.,TGTGCCAGCAGTTCTATGAACAATCAGCCCCAGCATTTT,CASSSMNNQPQHF
.,TRBJ2-3,TRBV10-3,TRBD2,TGTGCCACAAATCTAGCGGGGGAAGATACGCAGTATTTT,CATNLAGEDTQYF
few,TRBJ1-4,TRBV7-2,TRBD1,TGTGCCAGCAGCTTCAGGGGGAGGAATGAAAAACTGTTTTTT,CASSFRGRNEKLFF
few,TRBJ1-6,TRBV11-2,.,TGTGCCAGCAGCTTAGAGGTGCCAGGCACCAAGTACGATAATTCACCCCTCCACTTT,CASSLEVPGTKYDNSPLHF
.,TRBJ1-1,TRBV7-9,.,TGTGCCAGCAGCCTCAGGGGCACTGAAGCTTTCTTT,CASSLRGTEAFF